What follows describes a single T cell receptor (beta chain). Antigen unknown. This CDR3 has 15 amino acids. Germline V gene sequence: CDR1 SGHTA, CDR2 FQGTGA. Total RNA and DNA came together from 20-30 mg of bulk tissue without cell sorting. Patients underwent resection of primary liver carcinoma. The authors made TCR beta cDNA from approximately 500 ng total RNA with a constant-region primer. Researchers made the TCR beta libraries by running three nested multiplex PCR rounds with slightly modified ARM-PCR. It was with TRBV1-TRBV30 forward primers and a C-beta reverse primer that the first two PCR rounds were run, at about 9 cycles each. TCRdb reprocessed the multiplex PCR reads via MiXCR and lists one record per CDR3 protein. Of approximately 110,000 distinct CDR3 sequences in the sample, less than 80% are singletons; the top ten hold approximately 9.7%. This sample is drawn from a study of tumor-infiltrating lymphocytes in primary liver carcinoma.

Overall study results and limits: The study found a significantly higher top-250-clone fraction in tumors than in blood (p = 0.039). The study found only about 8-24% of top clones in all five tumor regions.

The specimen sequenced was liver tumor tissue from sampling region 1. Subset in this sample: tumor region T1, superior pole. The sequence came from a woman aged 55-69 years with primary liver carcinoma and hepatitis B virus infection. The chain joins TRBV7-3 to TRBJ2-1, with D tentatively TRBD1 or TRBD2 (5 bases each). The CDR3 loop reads CVSSYTGTVDNEQFF. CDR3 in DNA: TGTGTTAGCAGCTACACCGGGACGGTAGACAATGAGCAGTTCTTC.